The following is a T cell receptor (beta chain) sequence with its context. Its specificity is unknown. The data were taken from a study of CD8 T cells in ankylosing spondylitis. TCRdb passed the 5' RACE reads through MiXCR, listing each CDR3 protein once. Of about 540,000 distinct CDR3 sequences in the sample, over 9.5% were seen once. Study-level results: Seemingly characteristic of ankylosing spondylitis blood was a TCR beta motif consisting of eight highly homologous variants. In ankylosing spondylitis patients, matched synovial fluid reportedly showed significant enrichment of disease-linked clones. Certain motif variants had earlier appeared in reactive arthritis synovial fluid and blood.

Germline V gene sequence: CDR1 KGHSH, CDR2 LQKENI. V shed 4 bases and J 7 bases; nucleotides not matched to a gene: 5. CDR3 size: 16 residues. J is TRBJ2-1 and V is TRBV18; 15 bases line up with TRBD2. This receptor was taken from a male donor with ankylosing spondylitis. The sequencing sample was made of blood, either unsorted or a sorted T cell fraction (not recorded which). The CDR3 DNA is TGTGCCAGCTCACGCCTTGGACTAGCGGGAGGGAATGAGCAGTTCTTC. This encodes CASSRLGLAGGNEQFF.